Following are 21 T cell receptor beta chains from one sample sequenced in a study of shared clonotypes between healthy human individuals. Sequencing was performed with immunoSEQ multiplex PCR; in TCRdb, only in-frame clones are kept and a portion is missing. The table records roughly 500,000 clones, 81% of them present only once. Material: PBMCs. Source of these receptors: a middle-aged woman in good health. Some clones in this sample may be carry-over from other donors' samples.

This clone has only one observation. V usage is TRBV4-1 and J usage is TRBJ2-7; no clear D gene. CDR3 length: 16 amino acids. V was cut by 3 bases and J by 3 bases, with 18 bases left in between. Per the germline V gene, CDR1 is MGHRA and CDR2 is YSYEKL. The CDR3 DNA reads TGCGCCAGCAGCCAGCTAGAGGCCCCTGGGGTCTACGAGCAGTACTTC. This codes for CASSQLEAPGVYEQYF.

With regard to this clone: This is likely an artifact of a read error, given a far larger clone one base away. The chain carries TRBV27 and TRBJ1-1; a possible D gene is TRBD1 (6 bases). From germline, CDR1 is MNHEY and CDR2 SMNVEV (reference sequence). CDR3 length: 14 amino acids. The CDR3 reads CDSSLSGGRTEAFF. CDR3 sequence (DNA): TGTGACAGCAGTTTATCGGGGGGGCGGACTGAAGCTTTCTTT.

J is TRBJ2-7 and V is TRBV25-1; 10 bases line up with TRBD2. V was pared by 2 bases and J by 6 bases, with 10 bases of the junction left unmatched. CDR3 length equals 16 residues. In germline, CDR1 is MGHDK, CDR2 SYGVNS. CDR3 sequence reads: CASSETGLAGAPEQYF. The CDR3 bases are TGTGCCAGCAGTGAAACTGGCCTAGCGGGAGCTCCCGAGCAGTACTTC.

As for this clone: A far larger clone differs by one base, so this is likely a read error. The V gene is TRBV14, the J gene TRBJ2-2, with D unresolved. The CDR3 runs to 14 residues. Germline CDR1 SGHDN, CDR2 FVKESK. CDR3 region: CAGSQVWSTGELFF. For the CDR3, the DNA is TGTGCCGGCAGCCAAGTGTGGAGCACCGGGGAGCTGTTTTTT.

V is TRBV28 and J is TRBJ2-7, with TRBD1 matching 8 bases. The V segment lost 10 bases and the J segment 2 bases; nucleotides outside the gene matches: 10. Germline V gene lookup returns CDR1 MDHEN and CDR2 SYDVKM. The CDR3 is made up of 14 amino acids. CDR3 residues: CAIRPGQETYEQYF. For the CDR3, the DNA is TGTGCCATACGACCGGGACAGGAGACCTACGAGCAGTACTTC.

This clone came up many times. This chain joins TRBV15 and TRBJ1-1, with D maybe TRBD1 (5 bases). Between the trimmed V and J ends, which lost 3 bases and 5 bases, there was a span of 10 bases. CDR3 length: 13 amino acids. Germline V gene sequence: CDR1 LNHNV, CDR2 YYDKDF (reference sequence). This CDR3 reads CATSRGRKTEAFF. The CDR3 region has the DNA TGTGCCACCAGCAGGGGGCGTAAGACTGAAGCTTTCTTT.

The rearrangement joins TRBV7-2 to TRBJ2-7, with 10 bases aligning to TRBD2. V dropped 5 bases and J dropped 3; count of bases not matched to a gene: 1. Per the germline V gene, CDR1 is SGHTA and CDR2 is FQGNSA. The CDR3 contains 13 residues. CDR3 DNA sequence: TGTGCCAGCAGCCCTAGCGGGAGCTACGAGCAGTACTTC. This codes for CASSPSGSYEQYF.

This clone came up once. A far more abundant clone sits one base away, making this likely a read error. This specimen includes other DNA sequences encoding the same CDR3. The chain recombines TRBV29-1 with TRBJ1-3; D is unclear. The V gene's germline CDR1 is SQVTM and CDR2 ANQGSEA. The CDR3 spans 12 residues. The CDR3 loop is CSVESGVDTIYF. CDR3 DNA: TGCAGTGTTGAATCCGGCGTGGACACCATATATTTT. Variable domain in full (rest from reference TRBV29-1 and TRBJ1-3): SAVISQKPSRDICQRGTSLTIQCQVDSQVTMMFWYRQQPGQSLTLIATANQGSEATYESGFVIDKFPISRPNLTFSTLTVSNMSPEDSSIYLCSVESGVDTIYFGEGSWLTVV.

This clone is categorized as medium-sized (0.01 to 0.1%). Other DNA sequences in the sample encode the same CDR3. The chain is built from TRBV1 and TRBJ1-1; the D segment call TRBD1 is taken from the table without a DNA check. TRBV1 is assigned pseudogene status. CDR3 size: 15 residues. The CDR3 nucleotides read TGCACCAGCAGCCAAGAAGACAGGGAGAACACTGAAGCTTTCTTT. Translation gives CTSSQEDRENTEAFF.

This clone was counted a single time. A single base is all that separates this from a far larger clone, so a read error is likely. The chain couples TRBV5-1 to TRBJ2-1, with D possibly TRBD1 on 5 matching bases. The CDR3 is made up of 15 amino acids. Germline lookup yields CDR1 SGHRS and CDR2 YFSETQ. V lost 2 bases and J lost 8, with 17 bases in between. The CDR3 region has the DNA TGCGCCAGCAGCTTCGGCAGGGTAGGGAACGATGAGCAGTTCTTC. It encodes CASSFGRVGNDEQFF.

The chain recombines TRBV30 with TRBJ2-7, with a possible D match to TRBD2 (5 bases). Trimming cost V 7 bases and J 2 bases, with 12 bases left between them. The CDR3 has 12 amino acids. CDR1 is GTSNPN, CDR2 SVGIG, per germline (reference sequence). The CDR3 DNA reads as TGTGCCTTCGGACTGGGAACCTACGAGCAGTACTTC. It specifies CAFGLGTYEQYF.

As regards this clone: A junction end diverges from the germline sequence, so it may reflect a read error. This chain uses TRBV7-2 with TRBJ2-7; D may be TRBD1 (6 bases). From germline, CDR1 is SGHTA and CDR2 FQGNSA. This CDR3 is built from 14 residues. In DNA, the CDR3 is TGTGACAGCAGACCCGACAGGAACTCCTACGAGCAGTACTTC. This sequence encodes CDSRPDRNSYEQYF.

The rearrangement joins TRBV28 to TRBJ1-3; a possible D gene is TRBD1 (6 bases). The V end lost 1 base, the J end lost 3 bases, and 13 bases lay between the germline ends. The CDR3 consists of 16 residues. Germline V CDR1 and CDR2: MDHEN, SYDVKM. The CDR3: CASSLSTGGFGNTIYF. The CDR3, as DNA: TGTGCCAGCAGTTTATCGACGGGGGGCTTTGGAAACACCATATATTTT.

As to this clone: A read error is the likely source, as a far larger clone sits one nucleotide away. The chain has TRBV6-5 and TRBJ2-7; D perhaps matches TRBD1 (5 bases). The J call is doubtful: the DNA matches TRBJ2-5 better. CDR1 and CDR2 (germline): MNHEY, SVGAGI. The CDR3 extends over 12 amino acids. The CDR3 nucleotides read TGTGCCAGTAGTCCAGGGCAAGAGACCCAGTACTTC. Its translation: CASSPGQETQYF.

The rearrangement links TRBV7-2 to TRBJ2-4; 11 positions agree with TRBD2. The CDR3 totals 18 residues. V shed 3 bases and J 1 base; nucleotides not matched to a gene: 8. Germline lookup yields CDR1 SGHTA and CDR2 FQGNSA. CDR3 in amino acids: CASSFPSGRWAAKNIQYF. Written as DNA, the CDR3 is TGTGCCAGCAGCTTCCCTAGCGGGAGGTGGGCGGCCAAAAACATTCAGTACTTC.

The CDR3 coding sequence is TGCCCACAAGCAGGGCACGGAGCTTTCTTT. This sequence encodes CPQAGHGAFF. The chain is built from TRBV20-1 and TRBJ1-1; TRBD1 is a possible D gene (5 bases). This CDR3 spans 10 amino acids. From germline, CDR1 is DFQATT and CDR2 SNEGSKA (reference sequence).

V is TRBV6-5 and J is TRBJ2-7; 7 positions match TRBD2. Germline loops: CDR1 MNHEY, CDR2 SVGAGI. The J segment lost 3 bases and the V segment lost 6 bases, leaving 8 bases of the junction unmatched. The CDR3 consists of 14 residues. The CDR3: CASRRGSGIYEQYF. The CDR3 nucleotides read TGTGCCAGCAGACGGGGAAGCGGGATCTACGAGCAGTACTTC.

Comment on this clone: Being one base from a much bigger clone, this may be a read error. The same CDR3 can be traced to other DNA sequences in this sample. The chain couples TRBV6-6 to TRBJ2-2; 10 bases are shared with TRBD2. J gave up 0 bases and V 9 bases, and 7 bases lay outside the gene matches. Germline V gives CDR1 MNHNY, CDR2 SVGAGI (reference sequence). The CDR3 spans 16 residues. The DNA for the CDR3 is TGTGCCAGTAGCTTCGGACTAGCGGCGAACACCGGGGAGCTGTTTTTT. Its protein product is CASSFGLAANTGELFF.

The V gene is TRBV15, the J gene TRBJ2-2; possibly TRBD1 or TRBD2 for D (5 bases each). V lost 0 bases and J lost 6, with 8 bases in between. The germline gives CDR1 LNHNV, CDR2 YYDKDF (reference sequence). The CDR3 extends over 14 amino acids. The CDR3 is CATSRDVGAGELFF. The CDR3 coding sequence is TGTGCCACCAGCAGAGATGTGGGGGCCGGGGAGCTGTTTTTT.

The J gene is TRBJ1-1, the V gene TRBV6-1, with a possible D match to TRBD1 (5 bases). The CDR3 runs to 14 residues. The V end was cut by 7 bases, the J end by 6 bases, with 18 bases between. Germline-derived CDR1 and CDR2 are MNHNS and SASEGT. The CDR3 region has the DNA TGTGCCAGCACCCCTCCGGGCAGGGTGGCTGAAGCTTTCTTT. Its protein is CASTPPGRVAEAFF.

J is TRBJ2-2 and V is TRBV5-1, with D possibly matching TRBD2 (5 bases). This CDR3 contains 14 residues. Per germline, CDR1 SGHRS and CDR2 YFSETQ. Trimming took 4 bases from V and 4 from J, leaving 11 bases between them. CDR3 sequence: CASSPVGVTGELFF. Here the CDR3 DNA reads TGCGCCAGCAGCCCGGTCGGGGTCACCGGGGAGCTGTTTTTT.